This T cell receptor beta chain is drawn from a study of cytomegalovirus exposure and HLA in healthy donors. The trim removed 5 bases at V and 0 bases at J, leaving 12 bases unmatched. Germline lookup yields CDR1 MDHEN and CDR2 SYDVKM. The CDR3 runs 18 residues. 60 Vbeta and 13 Jbeta primers were used in PCR. TCRdb's table, derived via immunoSEQ multiplex PCR, lists solely in-frame clones and lacks some. The data contain 90,000 to 120,000 clones, 60% to 80% of them seen just once; the ten biggest clones take up 2% to 3%. The study sampled nominally healthy donors, though unrecorded immune exposures were likely.

This receptor was obtained from a man younger than 30 in good health and CMV-seronegative. Source material: PBMCs. This chain joins TRBV28 and TRBJ2-1, with 8 bases lining up with TRBD2. CDR3 region: CASSPPSGGLSSYNEQFF. DNA of the CDR3: TGTGCCAGCAGTCCACCCTCGGGGGGGTTAAGCTCCTACAATGAGCAGTTCTTC.